This T cell receptor (beta chain) was sequenced in a study of blood T cells in healthy people across ages. Study details: When template switching was applied, about one barcoded beta molecule was captured per two T cells.

Through a sample-barcoded 5' primer and a J-beta primer mix, a second PCR was run for roughly 6 to 11 cycles. Sequencing yielded, for each sample, at least 2.5 million paired-end reads carrying CDR3. MiXCR, run by TCRdb on the 5' RACE reads, gives a single entry per CDR3 protein. The sample has some 1.6 million distinct CDR3 sequences; roughly a third are singletons. Per individual sample, total RNA of at least 5.5 micrograms was extracted. General study results and limits: Higher diversity, along with more naive CD4+ cells, distinguished long-lived donors from aged donors.

Concerning this clonotype: What it binds is unknown.

The CDR3 extends over 17 amino acids. In germline, CDR1 is KGHDR, CDR2 SFDVKD. V gave up 4 bases and J gave up 0 bases; unmatched junction bases: 8. This TCR was recovered from a woman in her twenties or thirties in good health. The specimen was blood. The chain is built from TRBV24-1 and TRBJ2-3, with 8 positions matching TRBD2. The CDR3 loop reads CATSDLWTSNSTDTQYF. DNA for the CDR3: TGTGCCACCAGTGACCTCTGGACTAGCAATAGCACAGATACGCAGTATTTT.